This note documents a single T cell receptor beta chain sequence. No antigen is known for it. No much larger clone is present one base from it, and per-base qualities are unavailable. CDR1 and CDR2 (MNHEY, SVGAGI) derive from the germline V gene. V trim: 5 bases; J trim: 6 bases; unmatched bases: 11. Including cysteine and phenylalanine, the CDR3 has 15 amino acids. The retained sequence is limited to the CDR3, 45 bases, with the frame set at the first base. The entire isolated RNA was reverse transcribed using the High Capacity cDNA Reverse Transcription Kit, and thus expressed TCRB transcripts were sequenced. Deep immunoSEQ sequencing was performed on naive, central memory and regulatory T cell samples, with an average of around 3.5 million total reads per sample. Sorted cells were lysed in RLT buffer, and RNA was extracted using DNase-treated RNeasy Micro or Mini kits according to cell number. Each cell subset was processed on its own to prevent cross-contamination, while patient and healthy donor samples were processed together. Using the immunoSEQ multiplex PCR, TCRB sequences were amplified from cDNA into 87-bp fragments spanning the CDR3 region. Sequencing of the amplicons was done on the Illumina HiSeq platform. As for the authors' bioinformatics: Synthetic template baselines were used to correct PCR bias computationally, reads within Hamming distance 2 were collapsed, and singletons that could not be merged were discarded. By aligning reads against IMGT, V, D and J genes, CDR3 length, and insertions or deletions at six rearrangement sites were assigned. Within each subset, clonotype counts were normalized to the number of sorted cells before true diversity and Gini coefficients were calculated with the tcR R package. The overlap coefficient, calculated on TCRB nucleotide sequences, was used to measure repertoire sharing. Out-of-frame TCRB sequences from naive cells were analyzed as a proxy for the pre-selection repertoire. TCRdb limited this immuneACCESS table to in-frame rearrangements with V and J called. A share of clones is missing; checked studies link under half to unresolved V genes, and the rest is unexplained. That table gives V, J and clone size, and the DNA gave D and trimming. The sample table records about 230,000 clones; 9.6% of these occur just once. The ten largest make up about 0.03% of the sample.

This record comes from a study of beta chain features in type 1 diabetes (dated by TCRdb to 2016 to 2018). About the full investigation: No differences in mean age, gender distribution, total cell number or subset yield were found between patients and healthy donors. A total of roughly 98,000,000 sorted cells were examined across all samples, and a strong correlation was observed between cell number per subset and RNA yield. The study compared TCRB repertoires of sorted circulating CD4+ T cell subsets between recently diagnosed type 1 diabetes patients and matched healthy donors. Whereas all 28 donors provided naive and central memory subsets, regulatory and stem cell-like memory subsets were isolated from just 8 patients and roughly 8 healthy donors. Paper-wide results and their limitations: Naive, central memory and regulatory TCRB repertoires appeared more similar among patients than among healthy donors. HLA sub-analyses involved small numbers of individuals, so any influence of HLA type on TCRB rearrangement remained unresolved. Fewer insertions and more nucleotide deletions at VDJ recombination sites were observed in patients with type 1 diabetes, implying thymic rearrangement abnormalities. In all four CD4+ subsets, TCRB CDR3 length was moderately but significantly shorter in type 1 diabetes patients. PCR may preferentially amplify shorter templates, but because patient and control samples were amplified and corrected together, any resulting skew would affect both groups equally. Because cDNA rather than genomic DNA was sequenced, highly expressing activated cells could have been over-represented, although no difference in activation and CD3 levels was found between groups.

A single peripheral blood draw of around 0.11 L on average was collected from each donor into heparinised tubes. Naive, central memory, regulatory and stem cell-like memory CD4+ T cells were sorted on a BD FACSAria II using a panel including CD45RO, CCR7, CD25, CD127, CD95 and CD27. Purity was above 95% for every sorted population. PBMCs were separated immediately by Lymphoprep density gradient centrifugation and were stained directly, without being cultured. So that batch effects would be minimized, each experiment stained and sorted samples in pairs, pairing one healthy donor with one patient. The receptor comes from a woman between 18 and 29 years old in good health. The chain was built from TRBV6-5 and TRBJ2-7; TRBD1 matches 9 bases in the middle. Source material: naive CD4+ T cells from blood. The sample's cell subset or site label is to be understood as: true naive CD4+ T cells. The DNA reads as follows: TGTGCCAGCAGTCAACTACAGGGGGCAGGGGGCGAGCAGTACTTC. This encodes CASSQLQGAGGEQYF.